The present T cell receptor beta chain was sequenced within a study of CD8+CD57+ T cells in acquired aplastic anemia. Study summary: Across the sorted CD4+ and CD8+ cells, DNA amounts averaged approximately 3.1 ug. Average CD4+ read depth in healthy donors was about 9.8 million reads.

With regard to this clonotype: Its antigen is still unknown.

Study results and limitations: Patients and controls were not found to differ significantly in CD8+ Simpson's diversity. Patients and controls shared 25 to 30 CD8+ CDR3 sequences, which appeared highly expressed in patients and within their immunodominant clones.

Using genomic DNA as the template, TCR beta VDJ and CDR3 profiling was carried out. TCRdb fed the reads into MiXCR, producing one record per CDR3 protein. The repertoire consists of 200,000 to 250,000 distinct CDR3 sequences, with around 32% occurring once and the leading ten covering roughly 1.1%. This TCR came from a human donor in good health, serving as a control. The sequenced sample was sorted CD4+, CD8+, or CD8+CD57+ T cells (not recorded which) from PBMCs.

CDR3: CASSEGQMNSPLHF. The CDR3 DNA follows: TGTGCCAGCAGTGAAGGTCAGATGAATTCACCCCTCCACTTT. The chain combines TRBV2 with TRBJ1-6; D remains ambiguous. This CDR3 comprises 14 residues. Trimming removed 1 base at V and 7 bases at J, with 8 bases between. In germline, CDR1 is SNHLY, CDR2 FYNNEI. The full variable domain, completed using reference TRBV2 and TRBJ1-6, is EPEVTQTPSHQVTQMGQEVILRCVPISNHLYFYWYRQILGQKVEFLVSFYNNEISEKSEIFDDQFSVERPDGSNFTLKIRSTKLEDSAMYFCASSEGQMNSPLHFGNGTRLTVT.